One and the same sample provided the 22 T cell receptor beta chains below, sequenced in a study of blood T cell repertoires in COVID-19. Here immunoSEQ multiplex PCR was the method, and the copy in TCRdb shows in-frame clones only, minus some. The sample lists 200,000 to 250,000 clones, about four fifths occurring once. The specimen was peripheral blood. Receptor source: a woman older than 75 with acute or convalescent COVID-19.

Worth noting for this clone: Other DNA sequences in the same sample also yield this CDR3. V usage is TRBV19 and J usage is TRBJ1-1; TRBD1 agrees at 7 bases. This CDR3 contains 13 residues. The ends lost 4 bases at V and 3 bases at J; junction bases unmatched: 2. The germline gives CDR1 LNHDA, CDR2 SQIVND (reference sequence). The CDR3 DNA is TGTGCCAGTAGTACCACAGGGGACACTGAAGCTTTCTTT. Translated: CASSTTGDTEAFF.

V usage is TRBV5-1 and J usage is TRBJ2-3; possible D gene TRBD2, 5 bases. This CDR3 contains 16 residues. V lost 2 bases to trimming and J lost 0 bases, with 13 bases between them. The V gene's germline CDR1 is SGHRS and CDR2 YFSETQ. CDR3 amino acids: CASSLTGGGSTDTQYF. CDR3 bases: TGCGCCAGCAGCTTAACGGGCGGAGGTAGCACAGATACGCAGTATTTT.

This clone has a handful of counts. This chain connects TRBV30 to TRBJ1-1; 7 nucleotides align to TRBD1. Germline CDR1 and CDR2: GTSNPN and SVGIG (reference sequence). J was trimmed by 0 bases and V by 5 bases; bases with no gene match: 6. CDR3 length: 14 residues. CDR3 nucleotide sequence: TGTGCCTGGGGAGAGAGGGGGCTGAACACTGAAGCTTTCTTT. Residues: CAWGERGLNTEAFF.

The J gene is TRBJ2-7, the V gene TRBV28; 9 positions match TRBD1. The junction had 5 bases not matched to a gene; V was cut back by 2 bases and J by 3 bases. The CDR3 sequence is 15 residues long. CDR1 is MDHEN, CDR2 SYDVKM, per germline. The CDR3 coding sequence is TGTGCCAGCAGTTTACCGGGACAGGGTAACTACGAGCAGTACTTC. Translated, it gives CASSLPGQGNYEQYF.

The V gene is TRBV19, the J gene TRBJ1-2; 7 nucleotides agree with TRBD1. In germline, CDR1 is LNHDA, CDR2 SQIVND (reference sequence). V lost 9 bases, J lost 0 bases, and 4 bases stayed unmatched. The CDR3 loop spans 13 amino acids. The CDR3 here is CASRDSANYGYTF. The CDR3 DNA follows: TGTGCCAGCCGGGACAGCGCTAACTATGGCTACACCTTC.

V and J are TRBV2 and TRBJ1-1; 7 bases agree with TRBD1. The CDR3 covers 12 residues. V dropped 8 bases and J dropped 11; count of bases not matched to a gene: 11. Looked up from germline, CDR1 is SNHLY and CDR2 is FYNNEI. This chain's CDR3 is CASWQGDSCAFF. The CDR3 DNA follows: TGTGCCAGCTGGCAGGGGGACTCCTGCGCTTTCTTT.

This clone has just a few counts. Other DNA sequences in the sample encode the same CDR3. The gene calls are TRBV6-2 or TRBV6-3 and TRBJ2-5; D not resolved. This CDR3 has 12 amino acids. V dropped 4 bases and J dropped 5 bases, with 8 bases sitting between them. Germline CDR1 is MNHEY and CDR2 is SVGEGT. The CDR3 spells CASSSGGETQYF. As DNA, the CDR3 is TGTGCCAGCAGTTCGGGTGGGGAGACCCAGTACTTC.

Of note for this clone: A read error may account for a junction end that differs from germline. The rearrangement joins TRBV5-6 to TRBJ1-1; 10 bases agree with TRBD1. This CDR3 is 15 amino acids long. Germline V gene data show CDR1 as SGHDT and CDR2 as YYEEEE. The CDR3 here is CASSLPGQGSSEAFF. The CDR3 coding sequence is TGTGCTAGCAGCTTGCCGGGACAGGGGTCGAGTGAAGCTTTCTTT.

The chain joins TRBV7-9 to TRBJ1-6; D uncertain. This CDR3 region has 14 residues. The V gene lost 3 bases and the J gene lost 6 bases, with 9 bases spanning the gap. Germline V gene data show CDR1 as SEHNR and CDR2 as FQNEAQ (reference sequence). CDR3 bases: TGTGCCAGCAGCTTCCGGGAACCTAATTCACCCCTCCACTTT. This encodes CASSFREPNSPLHF.

This clone was seen only once. This chain joins TRBV5-8 and TRBJ2-7, with 9 bases matching TRBD1. CDR1 and CDR2 from the germline V gene are SGHTS and YDEGEE. The CDR3 is made up of 15 amino acids. V gave up 4 bases and J gave up 4 bases; unmatched junction bases: 9. The chain's CDR3 is CASSRGGTGKYEQYF. The DNA for the CDR3 is TGTGCCAGCAGCCGTGGGGGGACAGGGAAATACGAGCAGTACTTC. Complete variable domain (other parts from reference TRBV5-8 and TRBJ2-7): EAGVTQSPTHLIKTRGQQATLRCSPISGHTSVYWYQQALGLGLQFLLWYDEGEERNRGNFPPRFSGRQFPNYSSELNVNALELEDSALYLCASSRGGTGKYEQYFGPGTRLTVT.

The CDR3 bases are TGTGCCAGCAGCTTAGGAATGGGAGAAAATGAGCAGTTCTTC. Its translation is CASSLGMGENEQFF. V gene TRBV11-2 combines with J gene TRBJ2-1, with D perhaps TRBD2 (5 bases). This CDR3 is 14 amino acids long. V lost 1 base and J lost 7, with 11 bases in between. From germline, CDR1 is SGHAT and CDR2 FQNNGV.

Only one count was recorded for this clone. The rearrangement uses TRBV5-4 and TRBJ2-3; D perhaps matches TRBD2 (6 bases). The length of the CDR3 is 14 residues. Between the trimmed V and J ends, which lost 2 bases and 3 bases, there was a span of 10 bases. In germline, CDR1 is SGHNT, CDR2 YYREEE (reference sequence). CDR3 region: CASSFVRGTDTQYF. The CDR3 DNA is TGTGCCAGCAGCTTCGTTCGGGGGACAGATACGCAGTATTTT. The entire variable domain, with the rest obtained from reference TRBV5-4 and TRBJ2-3, is as follows: ETGVTQSPTHLIKTRGQQVTLRCSSQSGHNTVSWYQQALGQGPQFIFQYYREEENGRGNFPPRFSGLQFPNYSSELNVNALELDDSALYLCASSFVRGTDTQYFGPGTRLTVL.

The chain combines TRBV29-1 with TRBJ1-4, with TRBD1 as a possible D gene (5 bases). Germline loops: CDR1 SQVTM, CDR2 ANQGSEA. The CDR3 covers 13 residues. V shed 4 bases and J shed 8 bases, with 14 bases lying between them. CDR3: CSVVGGLGEKLFF. The CDR3 DNA reads as TGCAGCGTTGTCGGGGGATTAGGGGAAAAACTGTTTTTT.

The CDR3 spells CAWSRGDYNEQFF. CDR3 nucleotides: TGTGCCTGGAGTCGGGGGGACTACAATGAGCAGTTCTTC. The chain is built from TRBV30 and TRBJ2-1; 7 bases match TRBD2. The CDR3 length is 13 residues. Losses at the gene ends were 2 bases for V and 3 bases for J; bases not matched to a gene: 1. The V gene's germline CDR1 is GTSNPN and CDR2 SVGIG (reference sequence). Supplemented by reference TRBV30 and TRBJ2-1, the full variable domain reads SQTIHQWPATLVQPVGSPLSLECTVEGTSNPNLYWYRQAAGRGLQLLFYSVGIGQISSEVPQNLSASRPQDRQFILSSKKLLLSDSGFYLCAWSRGDYNEQFFGPGTRLTVL.

The chain couples TRBV4-3 to TRBJ2-1, with 9 bases that match TRBD2. V dropped 0 bases and J dropped 7; count of bases not matched to a gene: 7. The CDR3 is 16 residues long. The germline V gene encodes CDR1 LGHNA and CDR2 YSLEER. The CDR3 reads CASSQDRAGGLNEQFF. DNA for the CDR3: TGCGCCAGCAGCCAAGATAGGGCGGGGGGGCTGAATGAGCAGTTCTTC.

In DNA form, the CDR3 reads TGTGCCAGTAGCCCCCAGGGGCTGAACACCGGGGAGCTGTTTTTT. It codes for CASSPQGLNTGELFF. The J gene is TRBJ2-2, the V gene TRBV19; D may be TRBD1 (6 bases). V was trimmed by 6 bases and J by 1 base, leaving 12 bases between them. CDR1 is LNHDA and CDR2 is SQIVND in the germline V gene (reference sequence). The CDR3 extends over 15 amino acids.

The V call is TRBV29-1, the J call TRBJ2-3; TRBD1 is a possible D gene (5 bases). CDR3 length equals 14 residues. CDR1 SQVTM and CDR2 ANQGSEA come from the germline V gene. The CDR3 DNA follows: TGCATGGTTCAGCCAGGGCTTAGCACAGATACGCAGTATTTT. Translating it yields CMVQPGLSTDTQYF.

The V gene is TRBV6-5, the J gene TRBJ2-7; D possibly corresponds to TRBD2 (8 bases). This CDR3 is 16 amino acids long. The ends were cut back, 2 bases at V and 7 bases at J, with 21 bases in the middle. The V gene's germline CDR1 is MNHEY and CDR2 SVGAGI. The CDR3 coding sequence is TGTGCCAGCAGTTACACCCAGGGGGGCAGCGGGGGTGAGCAGTACTTC. It codes for CASSYTQGGSGGEQYF.

The V and J genes are TRBV3-1 (or the pseudogene TRBV3-2) and TRBJ1-3; D is possibly TRBD1 (5 bases). The germline CDR1 and CDR2 sequences are LGHDT and YNNKEL (reference sequence). The CDR3 has 16 residues. Trimming removed 1 base at V and 0 bases at J, with 10 bases between. CDR3 in DNA: TGTGCCAGCAGCCAAGGGCAGGGAGGCTCTGGAAACACCATATATTTT. Protein: CASSQGQGGSGNTIYF.

In its sample, this clone was seen a few times. The V gene is TRBV4-3, the J gene TRBJ1-5, with a weak D call TRBD1 (5 bases). With 4 bases removed from V and 4 bases from J, the gap between germline ends came to 17 bases. Germline V CDR1 and CDR2: LGHNA, YSLEER. The CDR3 length is 16 residues. CDR3 in amino acids: CASSPTLGQGNQPQHF. The CDR3 nucleotides are TGCGCCAGCAGCCCCACTCTGGGTCAGGGTAATCAGCCCCAGCATTTT.

The chain's CDR3 is CASSLTGLAGGTTSTDTQYF. For the CDR3, the DNA is TGTGCCAGCAGCCTCACCGGACTAGCGGGAGGTACTACTAGCACAGATACGCAGTATTTT. This chain joins TRBV6-6 and TRBJ2-3; 14 bases match TRBD2. V trimming: 6 bases; J trimming: 0 bases; junction bases outside the gene matches: 14. The CDR3 sequence is 20 residues long. The germline CDR1 and CDR2 sequences are MNHNY and SVGAGI (reference sequence).

J is TRBJ2-7 and V is TRBV7-9; 8 nucleotides align to TRBD2. Germline V gene data show CDR1 as SEHNR and CDR2 as FQNEAQ (reference sequence). The CDR3 totals 15 residues. V shed 11 bases, J shed 6 bases, and the junction held 18 bases outside the gene matches. For the CDR3, the DNA is TGTGCCGGAGGCCCCGGGGGGGGCAAGGAGAGCGAGCAGTACTTC. Encoded protein: CAGGPGGGKESEQYF.